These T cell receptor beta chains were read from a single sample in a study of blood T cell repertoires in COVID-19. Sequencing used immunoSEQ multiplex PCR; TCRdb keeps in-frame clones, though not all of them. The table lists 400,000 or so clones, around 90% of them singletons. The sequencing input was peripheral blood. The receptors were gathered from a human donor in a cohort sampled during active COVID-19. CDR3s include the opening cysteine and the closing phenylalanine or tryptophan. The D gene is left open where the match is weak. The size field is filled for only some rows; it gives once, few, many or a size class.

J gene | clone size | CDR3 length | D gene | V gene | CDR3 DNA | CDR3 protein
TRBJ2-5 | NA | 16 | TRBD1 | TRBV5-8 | TGTGCCAGCAGCTGGGGCCGGACAGGGGCGAGGGAGACCCAGTACTTC | CASSWGRTGARETQYF
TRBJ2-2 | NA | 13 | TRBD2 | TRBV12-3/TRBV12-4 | TGTGCCAGCAGACAGACTAGCGCCGGGGAGCTGTTTTTT | CASRQTSAGELFF
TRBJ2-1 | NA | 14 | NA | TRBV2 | TGTGCCAGCACCTTAGCGCTTTCCTACAATGAGCAGTTCTTC | CASTLALSYNEQFF
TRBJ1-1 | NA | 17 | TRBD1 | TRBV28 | TGTGCCAGCAGTTTATTCAGCGGCCGGACCAGGACAGGTGGTTCTTTCTTT | CASSLFSGRTRTGGSFF
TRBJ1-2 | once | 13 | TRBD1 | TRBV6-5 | TGTGCCAGCAGGGCGACAGGGATGGATGGCTACACCTTC | CASRATGMDGYTF
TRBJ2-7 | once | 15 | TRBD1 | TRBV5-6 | TGTGCCAGCAGCCAGACAGGGGCCTACTCATACGAGCAGTACTTC | CASSQTGAYSYEQYF
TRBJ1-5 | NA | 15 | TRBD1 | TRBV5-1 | TGCGCCAGCAGCTTGATGGGGACAGACAATCAGCCCCAGCATTTT | CASSLMGTDNQPQHF
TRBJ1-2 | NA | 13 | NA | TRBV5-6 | TGTGCCAGCAGCTTGTGGGCAGGGCGGAGCGACACCTTC | CASSLWAGRSDTF
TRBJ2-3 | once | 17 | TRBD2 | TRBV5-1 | TGCGCCAGCAGCTTGGCCGCTAGCGGGGGGGGCACAGATACGCAGTATTTT | CASSLAASGGGTDTQYF
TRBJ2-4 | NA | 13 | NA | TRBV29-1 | TGCAGCGTTGATGCGGGGGCTCAAAACATTCAGTACTTC | CSVDAGAQNIQYF
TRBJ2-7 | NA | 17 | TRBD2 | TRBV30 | TGTGCCTGGAGTGCCCCCCCCCGACTAGCGGTTACCTACGAGCAGTACTTC | CAWSAPPRLAVTYEQYF
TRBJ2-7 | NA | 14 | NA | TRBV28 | TGTGCCAGCACATTTGGGCCGTTCAATGGCGAGCAGTACTTC | CASTFGPFNGEQYF
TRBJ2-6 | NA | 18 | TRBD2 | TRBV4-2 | TGTGCCAGCAGCCAAGTTGGACTAGCGGGATCTGGGGCCAACGTCCTGACTTTC | CASSQVGLAGSGANVLTF
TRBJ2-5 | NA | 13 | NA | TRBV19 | TGTGCCAGTAGTAGGGTCGGGTGGGAGACCCAGTACTTC | CASSRVGWETQYF
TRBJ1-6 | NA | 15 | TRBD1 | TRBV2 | TGTGCCAGCAGCCCGACAGGGCCGACCTCTTCACCCCTCCACTTT | CASSPTGPTSSPLHF
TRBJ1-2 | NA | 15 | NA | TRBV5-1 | TGCGCCAGCAGCACGGAGGGGTTGACTAACTATGGCTACACCTTC | CASSTEGLTNYGYTF
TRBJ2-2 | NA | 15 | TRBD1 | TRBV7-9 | TGTGCCAGCAGCCTGCAGGGGGCGACCACCGGGGAGCTGTTTTTT | CASSLQGATTGELFF
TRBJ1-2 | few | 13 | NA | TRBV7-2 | TGTGCCAGCAGACCCGACGGCGGCTATGGCTACACCTTC | CASRPDGGYGYTF
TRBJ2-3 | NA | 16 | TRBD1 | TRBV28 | TGTGCCAGCAGCCCGGCCGGGACAGATGGCACAGATACGCAGTATTTT | CASSPAGTDGTDTQYF
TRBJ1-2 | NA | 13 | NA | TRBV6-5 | TGTGCCAGCAGCCAGACCCAGTTGGAGGGCTACACCTTC | CASSQTQLEGYTF
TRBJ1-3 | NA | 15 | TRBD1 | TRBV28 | TGTGCCAGCAAGGGCGGCGGGACAGGAGGAAACACCATATATTTT | CASKGGGTGGNTIYF
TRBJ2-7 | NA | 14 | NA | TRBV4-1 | TGCGCCAGCAGCCCGGGGTGGAGCTCCTACGAGCAGTACTTC | CASSPGWSSYEQYF
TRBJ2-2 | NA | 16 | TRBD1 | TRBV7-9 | TGTGCCAGCACCGCTTCGGGACAGCCGAACACCGGGGAGCTGTTTTTT | CASTASGQPNTGELFF
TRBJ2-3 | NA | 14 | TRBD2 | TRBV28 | TGTGCCAGCAGTGGAGGACTAGCGCCAGATACGCAGTATTTT | CASSGGLAPDTQYF
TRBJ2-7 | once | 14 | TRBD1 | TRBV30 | TGTGCCTGGAGTACCTCCGGGACAGGGGGGGAGCAGTACTTC | CAWSTSGTGGEQYF
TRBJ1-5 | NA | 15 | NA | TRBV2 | TGTGCCAGCAGTAAGAGGACAGCTGGGAATCAGCCCCAGCATTTT | CASSKRTAGNQPQHF
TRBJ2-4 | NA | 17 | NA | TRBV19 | TGTGCCAGTAGTATCACTATCTCGGGGTCAGCCAAAAACATTCAGTACTTC | CASSITISGSAKNIQYF
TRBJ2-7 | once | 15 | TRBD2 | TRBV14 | TGTGCCAGCAGTCCACTAGCGGGAGGTGCCTACGAGCAGTACTTC | CASSPLAGGAYEQYF
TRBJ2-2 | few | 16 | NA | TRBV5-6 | TGTGCCAGCAGCTTGGGTACGCGGATTAGCACCGGGGAGCTGTTTTTT | CASSLGTRISTGELFF
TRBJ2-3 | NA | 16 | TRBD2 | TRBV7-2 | TGTGCCAGCAGCCTCAATAGCGGGAGGGTTGGAGATACGCAGTATTTT | CASSLNSGRVGDTQYF
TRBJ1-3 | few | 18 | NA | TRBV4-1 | TGCGCCAGCAGCCATCTTCCGAGACAGACACTCGGTGGAAACACCATATATTTT | CASSHLPRQTLGGNTIYF
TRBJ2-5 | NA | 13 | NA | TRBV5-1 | TGCGCCAGCGCCGCTGGGGCCCGAGAGACCCAGTACTTC | CASAAGARETQYF
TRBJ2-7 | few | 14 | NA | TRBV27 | TGTGCCAGCAGTTACCTTAGCGGTTCCTACGAGCAGTACTTC | CASSYLSGSYEQYF
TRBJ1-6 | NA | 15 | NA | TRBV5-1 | TGCGCCAGCAGCCCGGCGACAGCCTCTCATTCACCCCTCCACTTT | CASSPATASHSPLHF
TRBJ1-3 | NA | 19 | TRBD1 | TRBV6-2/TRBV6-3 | TGTGCCAGCAGTTACCCTGGACAGGGGACCTTCGGCTCTGGAAACACCATATATTTT | CASSYPGQGTFGSGNTIYF
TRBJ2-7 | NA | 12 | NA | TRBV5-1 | TGCGCCAGCAGCTTGGACAGAAACGAGCAGTACTTC | CASSLDRNEQYF
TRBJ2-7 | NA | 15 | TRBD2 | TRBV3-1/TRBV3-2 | TGTGCCAGCAGCCCCCGGGGTAGCGGGGGTGGGGAGCAGTACTTC | CASSPRGSGGGEQYF
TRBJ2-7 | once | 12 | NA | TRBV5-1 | TGCGCCAGCAGCTACAATCACTACGAGCAGTACTTC | CASSYNHYEQYF
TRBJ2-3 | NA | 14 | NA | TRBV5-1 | TGCGCCAGCAGCTCAGGGGAGTTCGCGAATACGCAGTATTTT | CASSSGEFANTQYF
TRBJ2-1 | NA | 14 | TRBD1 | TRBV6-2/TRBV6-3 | TGTGCCAGCCGCCGGGACAGGGCCTACAATGAGCAGTTCTTC | CASRRDRAYNEQFF
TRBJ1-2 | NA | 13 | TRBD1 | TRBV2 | TGTGCCAGCAGAGGCACAGGGGCGAGTGGCTACACCTTC | CASRGTGASGYTF
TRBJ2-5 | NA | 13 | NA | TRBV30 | TGTGCCTGGAGTGATAAGCTGAAAGAGACCCAGTACTTC | CAWSDKLKETQYF
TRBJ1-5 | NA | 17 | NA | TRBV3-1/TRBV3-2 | TGTGCCAGCAGCCAAGACTTAGTAACAGGGCGCAATCAGCCCCAGCATTTT | CASSQDLVTGRNQPQHF
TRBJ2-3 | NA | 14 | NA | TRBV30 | TGTGCCTGGAGTTCAGGCGTTAGCACAGATACGCAGTATTTT | CAWSSGVSTDTQYF
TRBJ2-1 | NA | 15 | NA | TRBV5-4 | TGTGCCAGCAGCTTGGACCCGAGCTCCTACAATGAGCAGTTCTTC | CASSLDPSSYNEQFF
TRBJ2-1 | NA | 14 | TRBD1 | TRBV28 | TGTGCCAGCAGTACACGGGACAGGGACAATGAGCAGTTCTTC | CASSTRDRDNEQFF
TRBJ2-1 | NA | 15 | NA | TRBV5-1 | TGCGCCAGCAGCCAAGGCCGGGTATACACCAATGAGCAGTTCTTC | CASSQGRVYTNEQFF
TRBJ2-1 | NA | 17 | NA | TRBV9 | TGTGCCAGCAGCGTATTCTCTCAGTCTCCCTCCTACAATGAGCAGTTCTTC | CASSVFSQSPSYNEQFF
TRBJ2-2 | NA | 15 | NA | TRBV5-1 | TGCGCCAGCAGCTTGGACCCCCTGAACGGCGGGGAGCTGTTTTTT | CASSLDPLNGGELFF
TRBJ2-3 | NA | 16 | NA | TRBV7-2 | TGTGCCAGCAGCTTAGCGGTTGGGGGCCGCACAGATACGCAGTATTTT | CASSLAVGGRTDTQYF
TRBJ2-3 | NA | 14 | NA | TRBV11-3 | TGTGCCAGCAGCGTCGGACAGAGCGCAGATACGCAGTATTTT | CASSVGQSADTQYF
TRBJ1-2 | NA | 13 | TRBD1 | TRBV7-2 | TGTGCCAGCAGCTCTGACAGGGTCTATGGCTACACCTTC | CASSSDRVYGYTF
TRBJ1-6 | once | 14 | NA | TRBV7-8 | TGTGCCAGCAGCTCAAAATCAGGGCTCGGACCCCTCCACTTT | CASSSKSGLGPLHF
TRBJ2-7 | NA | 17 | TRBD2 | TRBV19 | TGTGCCAGTAGTATAACCCGCCTAGCGGGAGGCTCCTACGAGCAGTACTTC | CASSITRLAGGSYEQYF
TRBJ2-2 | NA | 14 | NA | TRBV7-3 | TGTGCCAGCAGCTTGGGACATCAAACCGGGGAGCTGTTTTTT | CASSLGHQTGELFF
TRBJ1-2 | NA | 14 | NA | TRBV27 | TGTGCCAGCAGTTTAGTGCGCCAGGTCGGCGGCTACACCTTC | CASSLVRQVGGYTF
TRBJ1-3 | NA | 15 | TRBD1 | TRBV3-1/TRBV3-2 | TGTGCCAGCAGCCTAGGACAGGATCCTGGAAACACCATATATTTT | CASSLGQDPGNTIYF